The next 25 T cell receptor beta chains were all read from a single sample in a study of T cells in Graves' hyperthyroidism and ophthalmopathy (dated by TCRdb to about 2019). Libraries were prepared through multiplex PCR. These reads were obtained on an Illumina HiSeq 2000. Amplification of TCR beta CDR3 regions was carried out from RNA transcripts. For the first round of RT-PCR on the TCR CDR3, the HTBI primer set was used together with the Qiagen OneStep RT-PCR kit. TCRdb cleaned the public reads at Q25 with fastp, built clones with MiXCR and kept in-frame beta chains. A single entry per CDR3 protein holds the most common genes and DNA from its merged rows. The sample table contains around 520,000 distinct CDR3 sequences; only one count was recorded for around 15% of them. The biggest ten clones account for 15% to 20% of the sample. Material for sequencing was blood. The receptors originated from a woman between 18 and 29 years old with Graves' hyperthyroidism.

This clonotype came up many times. The V gene is TRBV24-1, the J gene TRBJ2-7; 8 nucleotides line up with TRBD2. V shed 7 bases, J shed 2 bases, and the junction held 9 bases outside the gene matches. Germline V gene data show CDR1 as KGHDR and CDR2 as SFDVKD. This CDR3 contains 15 residues. CDR3 region: CATRPPGLGAYEQYF. As DNA, the CDR3 is TGTGCCACCAGGCCACCGGGACTAGGAGCCTACGAGCAGTACTTC.

The CDR3 sequence: CSVRGNTEAFF. CDR3 bases: TGCAGCGTGAGGGGGAACACTGAAGCTTTCTTT. The V gene is TRBV29-1, the J gene TRBJ1-1, with D perhaps TRBD1 (5 bases). V was clipped by 6 bases and J by 1 base, with 6 bases between them. This CDR3 is 11 amino acids long. Germline V lookup: CDR1 SQVTM, CDR2 ANQGSEA.

J is TRBJ2-2 and V is TRBV20-1; D is undetermined. Per the germline V gene, CDR1 is DFQATT and CDR2 is SNEGSKA (reference sequence). This CDR3 has 14 amino acids. V was trimmed by 4 bases and J by 7 bases, leaving 16 bases between them. CDR3 bases: TGCAGTGCTACGGGCAGGCGGAACGGCGGGGAGCTGTTTTTT. It translates to CSATGRRNGGELFF.

This clonotype came up a few times. V is TRBV9 and J is TRBJ1-2; TRBD1 might be the D (5 bases). Germline values: CDR1 SGDLS, CDR2 YYNGEE. V gave up 0 bases and J gave up 5 bases, with 14 bases separating them. The CDR3 totals 15 residues. The CDR3 reads CASSVEGSGAYGYTF. DNA for the CDR3: TGTGCCAGCAGCGTAGAGGGCAGTGGGGCTTATGGCTACACCTTC.

This clonotype occurred many times. V is TRBV5-1 and J is TRBJ2-4; no definite D call. The germline V gene has CDR1 SGHRS and CDR2 YFSETQ. The V and J ends lost 1 base and 1 base respectively, with 9 bases between them. The CDR3 sequence is 15 residues long. The CDR3 DNA is TGCGCCAGCAGCTTGTCCCGACGGGCCAAAAACATTCAGTACTTC. This translates into CASSLSRRAKNIQYF. Based on the CDR3 plus reference TRBV5-1 and TRBJ2-4, the full variable domain is KAGVTQTPRYLIKTRGQQVTLSCSPISGHRSVSWYQQTPGQGLQFLFEYFSETQRNKGNFPGRFSGRQFSNSRSEMNVSTLELGDSALYLCASSLSRRAKNIQYFGAGTRLSVL.

The chain recombines TRBV12-3 or TRBV12-4 with TRBJ2-3; D might be TRBD2 (8 bases). V was pared by 2 bases and J by 3 bases, with 24 bases between. The CDR3 spans 19 residues. The DNA of the CDR3 is TGTGCCAGCAGTTTATCAGGGGGAACCGGGAGGGCCGCTACAGATACGCAGTATTTT. It encodes CASSLSGGTGRAATDTQYF.

This clonotype turned up a few times. This chain joins TRBV20-1 and TRBJ2-3, with 15 bases matching TRBD2. This CDR3 is 15 amino acids long. The junction had 6 bases not matched to a gene; V was cut back by 5 bases and J by 6 bases. Germline CDR1 DFQATT, CDR2 SNEGSKA (reference sequence). In DNA, the CDR3 is TGCAGTGCTGGACTAGCGGGAGGGCCGTCCGATACGCAGTATTTT. It yields the protein CSAGLAGGPSDTQYF.

This sequence joins TRBV7-9 and TRBJ1-1; D unresolved. This CDR3 is 18 amino acids long. Trimming took off 1 base at V and 0 bases at J, with 18 bases between the two ends. The V gene's germline CDR1 is SEHNR and CDR2 FQNEAQ (reference sequence). The CDR3 bases are TGTGCCAGCAGCTTAGGGGCCACCCGGGGTACGATGAACACTGAAGCTTTCTTT. This translates into CASSLGATRGTMNTEAFF.

This clonotype was observed many times. CDR3 sequence reads: CASSLVLDNYGYTF. The CDR3 coding sequence is TGTGCCAGCAGCTTAGTCCTAGATAACTATGGCTACACCTTC. V usage is TRBV7-8 and J usage is TRBJ1-2; D not resolved. The CDR3 spans 14 residues. V was pared by 1 base and J by 1 base, with 7 bases between. Per germline, CDR1 SGHVS and CDR2 FQNEAQ.

Many counts were recorded for this clonotype. This chain connects TRBV5-1 to TRBJ1-3; D might be TRBD1 (5 bases). Germline loops: CDR1 SGHRS, CDR2 YFSETQ. The V end lost 4 bases, the J end lost 4 bases, and 18 bases lay between the germline ends. CDR3 length: 16 amino acids. The CDR3 DNA is TGCGCCAGCAGCCGTGATGGTGGGCAGGGCGGAAACACCATATATTTT. It translates to CASSRDGGQGGNTIYF.

This clonotype was picked up many times. The rearrangement joins TRBV2 to TRBJ1-2, with 9 bases matching TRBD1. The V segment lost 6 bases and the J segment 8 bases; nucleotides outside the gene matches: 10. Germline CDR1 and CDR2: SNHLY and FYNNEI. The CDR3 is 14 amino acids. CDR3 in amino acids: CASSRDRESSGYTF. CDR3 in DNA: TGTGCCAGCAGCAGGGACAGGGAGTCGTCGGGCTACACCTTC.

V gene TRBV27 combines with J gene TRBJ1-6; the D gene is possibly TRBD1 (5 bases). The CDR3 totals 14 residues. Deletions cut 7 bases from V and 7 bases from J, with 14 bases between. Germline V gene data show CDR1 as MNHEY and CDR2 as SMNVEV (reference sequence). The CDR3 protein is CASISAGRNSPLHF. CDR3 sequence (DNA): TGTGCCAGCATAAGCGCGGGACGAAATTCACCCCTCCACTTT.

The rearrangement uses TRBV19 and TRBJ1-2, with D unresolved. The CDR3 has 16 amino acids. CDR1 and CDR2 (germline): LNHDA, SQIVND (reference sequence). With 4 bases removed from V and 8 bases from J, the gap between germline ends came to 23 bases. CDR3 sequence reads: CASSNAMWAVFYGYTF. The CDR3 bases are TGTGCCAGTAGTAATGCGATGTGGGCAGTCTTCTACGGCTACACCTTC. The full variable domain, rest sourced from reference TRBV19 and TRBJ1-2, is DGGITQSPKYLFRKEGQNVTLSCEQNLNHDAMYWYRQDPGQGLRLIYYSQIVNDFQKGDIAEGYSVSREKKESFPLTVTSAQKNPTAFYLCASSNAMWAVFYGYTFGSGTRLTVV.

A note on this clonotype: It may be a read error: a sequence one base away is much more abundant. V gene TRBV24-1 combines with J gene TRBJ2-5; TRBD2 matches 8 bases. Germline V gene sequence: CDR1 KGHDR, CDR2 SFDVKD. The CDR3 has 14 residues. The V gene end was trimmed by 3 bases and the J gene end by 4 bases; junction bases not matched to a gene: 3. CDR3 DNA sequence: TGTGCCACCAGTGATCTGGGACTAGGAGAGACCCAGTACTTC. Amino acid sequence: CATSDLGLGETQYF.

The rearrangement uses TRBV24-1 and TRBJ2-4; D is tentatively TRBD1 or TRBD2 (5 bases each). Germline CDR1 KGHDR, CDR2 SFDVKD. The CDR3 has 13 residues. The germline V and J ends were trimmed by 3 bases and 7 bases, with 9 bases remaining between them. The chain's CDR3 is CATSDGGANIQYF. The DNA of the CDR3 is TGTGCCACCAGTGATGGGGGAGCCAACATTCAGTACTTC.

This clonotype was detected many times. The rearrangement links TRBV5-1 to TRBJ2-7, with D tentatively TRBD1 (5 bases). The CDR3 spans 15 residues. Germline V gene sequence: CDR1 SGHRS, CDR2 YFSETQ. The V end was cut by 3 bases, the J end by 2 bases, with 15 bases between. CDR3 amino acids: CASSSWGGGPYEQYF. CDR3 sequence (DNA): TGCGCCAGCAGCTCGTGGGGCGGTGGGCCCTACGAGCAGTACTTC.

The J gene is TRBJ2-7, the V gene TRBV4-1; the match to TRBD2 covers 11 bases. The trim removed 0 bases at V and 2 bases at J, leaving 3 bases unmatched. The germline V gene has CDR1 MGHRA and CDR2 YSYEKL. The CDR3 spans 16 residues. The CDR3 region has the DNA TGCGCCAGCAGCCAAGAGGGGGGACTAGCGGCCTACGAGCAGTACTTC. It translates to CASSQEGGLAAYEQYF.

This clonotype was seen repeatedly, ten times or more. This sequence joins TRBV12-3 or TRBV12-4 and TRBJ2-6, with unresolved D. Trimming left V 5 bases short and J 2 bases short, with 13 bases between. The CDR3 length is 16 residues. This chain's CDR3 is CASSVQQSTGANVLTF. The DNA for the CDR3 is TGTGCCAGCAGTGTGCAACAGTCGACTGGGGCCAACGTCCTGACTTTC.

The table lists this clonotype with many counts. The V call is TRBV6-1, the J call TRBJ1-6; weak D call: TRBD1 (5 bases). Germline CDR1 MNHNS, CDR2 SASEGT. The V and J ends lost 5 bases and 0 bases respectively, with 14 bases between them. This CDR3 contains 17 residues. The CDR3 protein is CASSYLAGISYNSPLHF. CDR3 nucleotide sequence: TGTGCCAGCAGTTACCTCGCAGGGATCTCCTATAATTCACCCCTCCACTTT.

The chain recombines TRBV30 with TRBJ2-1, with D uncertain. CDR1 and CDR2 from the germline V gene are GTSNPN and SVGIG (reference sequence). This CDR3 contains 11 residues. Trimming pared 5 bases from V and 3 bases from J, leaving 5 bases between. CDR3 sequence: CAWVGYNEQFF. CDR3 sequence (DNA): TGTGCCTGGGTGGGCTACAATGAGCAGTTCTTC.

This clonotype has more than one count but fewer than ten. The chain links TRBV2 to TRBJ2-5; 12 bases line up with TRBD2. J lost 1 base, V lost 11 bases, and 8 bases had no gene match. CDR1 and CDR2 (germline): SNHLY, FYNNEI. The CDR3 covers 15 residues. The CDR3 nucleotides are TGTGCCGGCAAGAAGACTAGCGGGAGCCAAGAGACCCAGTACTTC. Translation gives CAGKKTSGSQETQYF.

The table lists this clonotype with many counts. The rearrangement joins TRBV20-1 to TRBJ2-1; no clear D gene. Trimming removed 3 bases from V and 2 bases from J, with 17 bases in between. Germline lookup yields CDR1 DFQATT and CDR2 SNEGSKA (reference sequence). The CDR3 length is 16 residues. The CDR3 region has the DNA TGCAGTGCTAGTCCGGATGGGGATTCCCCCTACAATGAGCAGTTCTTC. Encoded protein: CSASPDGDSPYNEQFF.

The chain joins TRBV5-1 to TRBJ2-5, with D perhaps matching TRBD1 or TRBD2 (6 bases each). The CDR3 covers 19 residues. The germline V and J ends were trimmed by 0 bases and 1 base, with 22 bases remaining between them. Germline loops: CDR1 SGHRS, CDR2 YFSETQ. In DNA, the CDR3 is TGCGCCAGCAGCTTGGGTCTCAGCTGGGGGGCCCTGGGCCAAGAGACCCAGTACTTC. It specifies CASSLGLSWGALGQETQYF.

The chain has TRBV6-1 and TRBJ2-1, with TRBD2 identical over 7 bases. Germline trimming cut 6 bases from V and 15 bases from J; bases unmatched to any gene: 11. The CDR3 extends over 12 amino acids. CDR1 is MNHNS, CDR2 SASEGT, per germline. The chain's CDR3 is CASSPGGLGAFF. In nucleotides, the CDR3 is TGTGCCAGCAGCCCCGGTGGACTAGGCGCGTTCTTC.

This clonotype occurred many times. The chain links TRBV3-1 to TRBJ2-5; tentative D call: TRBD2 (5 bases). CDR3 size: 13 residues. The germline V and J ends were trimmed by 4 bases and 5 bases, with 11 bases remaining between them. Germline values: CDR1 LGHDT, CDR2 YNNKEL (reference sequence). In DNA, the CDR3 is TGTGCCAGCAGCCGACTGGGAGCGGAGACCCAGTACTTC. Residues: CASSRLGAETQYF.